This T cell receptor (beta chain) appears in the sequencing data of a study of blood T cell repertoires in COVID-19. Study-wide context: Samples taken during acute and convalescent COVID-19 were collected in the United States, Italy and Spain. Nucleic acid was either cDNA or gDNA, and it came from T cells, B-cell-depleted T cells, or PBMCs.

Measured with immunoSEQ multiplex PCR; TCRdb has only the in-frame clones, and not every one. The sample includes tens of thousands of clones, approximately 80% seen only once; the top ten take 8.5% to 10%. Trimming took 6 bases from V and 4 from J, leaving 10 bases between them. CDR3 length: 12 amino acids. Germline V gene data show CDR1 as KGHSH and CDR2 as LQKENI. Sequenced: peripheral blood. The chain combines TRBV18 with TRBJ2-7; D is unresolved. The clonotype originates from a human donor in a cohort sampled during active COVID-19. The CDR3 here is CASSPVGYEQYF. CDR3 nucleotide sequence: TGTGCCAGCTCGCCAGTCGGTTACGAGCAGTACTTC.